These 8 T cell receptor beta chains were sequenced from one sample in a study of ipilimumab plus nivolumab after autologous stem cell transplantation. Measured with immunoSEQ multiplex PCR; TCRdb has only the in-frame clones, and not every one. The sample has 84,000 or so clones, 75% to 85% seen once; the top ten hold approximately 2.2%. The source material was PBMCs, sampled in a trial of ipilimumab plus nivolumab as post-transplant consolidation. These receptors all stem from a male donor with diffuse large B-cell lymphoma.

This clone appeared once. J is TRBJ1-2 and V is TRBV11-2, with 9 bases matching TRBD1. V dropped 0 bases and J dropped 8; count of bases not matched to a gene: 4. The germline gives CDR1 SGHAT, CDR2 FQNNGV. CDR3 length equals 14 residues. The CDR3 spells CASSLDFTGGGYTF. CDR3 in DNA: TGTGCCAGCAGCTTAGATTTCACAGGGGGCGGCTACACCTTC.

The V gene is TRBV7-2, the J gene TRBJ2-3; perhaps TRBD2 as D (5 bases). The germline V and J ends were trimmed by 5 bases and 3 bases, with 9 bases remaining between them. Germline CDR1 reads SGHTA; CDR2 reads FQGNSA. The CDR3 is 13 amino acids. CDR3 DNA sequence: TGTGCCAGCAGCCCCCGGGGTACAGATACGCAGTATTTT. The encoded protein is CASSPRGTDTQYF.

V and J are TRBV5-8 and TRBJ1-1, with D unresolved. Germline values: CDR1 SGHTS, CDR2 YDEGEE. The CDR3 spans 15 residues. V dropped 4 bases and J dropped 0 bases, with 13 bases sitting between them. CDR3 DNA sequence: TGTGCCAGCAGCGGGCCATCCAGACTGAACACTGAAGCTTTCTTT. Residues: CASSGPSRLNTEAFF.

The rearrangement links TRBV7-2 to TRBJ2-5; TRBD2 is a possible D gene (6 bases). Trimming removed 5 bases at V and 5 bases at J, with 24 bases between. This CDR3 is 17 amino acids long. CDR1 is SGHTA, CDR2 FQGNSA, per germline. The CDR3 DNA sequence: TGTGCCAGCAGCCTAGGCCGAGGCGGGAACTTGGGGGAGACCCAGTACTTC. It codes for CASSLGRGGNLGETQYF.

The chain recombines TRBV20-1 with TRBJ1-1; D is perhaps TRBD1 (6 bases). The germline gives CDR1 DFQATT, CDR2 SNEGSKA (reference sequence). Trimming left V 4 bases short and J 6 bases short, with 9 bases between. The CDR3 sequence is 11 residues long. CDR3 region: CSATNRAEAFF. CDR3 nucleotide sequence: TGCAGTGCTACCAACAGGGCTGAAGCTTTCTTT.

This sequence joins TRBV19 and TRBJ1-4; 9 nucleotides agree with TRBD1. Germline V CDR1 and CDR2: LNHDA, SQIVND (reference sequence). Trimming at V came to 3 bases and at J to 8 bases, leaving 4 bases not matched to a gene. The CDR3 has 14 amino acids. The CDR3 region has the DNA TGTGCCAGTAGTATGGGACAGGGATGGGAAAAACTGTTTTTT. Residues: CASSMGQGWEKLFF.

The count of this clone is one. This rearrangement joins TRBV18 to TRBJ2-7, with 10 bases identical to TRBD2. The junction had 7 bases not matched to a gene; V was cut back by 3 bases and J by 2 bases. The CDR3 totals 16 residues. CDR1 and CDR2 from the germline V gene are KGHSH and LQKENI. The CDR3 region has the DNA TGTGCCAGCTCACCCTCTCTAGCGGGGGCTACCTACGAGCAGTACTTC. Residues: CASSPSLAGATYEQYF.

The chain couples TRBV6-6 to TRBJ2-5; 10 nucleotides line up with TRBD2. The germline gives CDR1 MNHNY, CDR2 SVGAGI (reference sequence). Losses at the gene ends were 4 bases for V and 5 bases for J; bases not matched to a gene: 7. There are 15 residues in the CDR3. The CDR3 here is CASSLASGGAETQYF. In nucleotides, the CDR3 is TGTGCCAGCAGTTTAGCCAGCGGGGGGGCGGAGACCCAGTACTTC.